The T cell receptor beta chain under discussion was sequenced for a study of T-cell memory formation after mild COVID-19. TCRdb independently ran MiXCR on the 5' RACE reads; one entry per CDR3 protein. The sample holds roughly 350,000 distinct CDR3 sequences, around 28% seen once. This CDR3 contains 13 residues. V was clipped by 3 bases and J by 10 bases, with 10 bases between them. V and J are TRBV12-3 or TRBV12-4 and TRBJ1-6; tentative D call: TRBD1 (5 bases). This receptor was identified in an adult woman who had mild COVID-19 (a few samples of this study predate the infection). Cell type and time point are not known. Sequences were obtained from PBMCs or a T cell subset sorted from them (not recorded which). The CDR3 DNA is TGTGCCAGCAGTTTCGGGGCGCGGTCACCCCTCCACTTT. This translates into CASSFGARSPLHF.